These T cell receptor beta chains were read from a single sample in a study of a mutant IDH1 vaccine in newly diagnosed glioma. Clones were read by immunoSEQ multiplex PCR, and TCRdb kept only the in-frame ones, dropping some. The table includes about 74,000 clones, around 84% detected once. Which antigens these TCRs recognize remains unknown. The material was PBMCs, obtained from a glioma patient whose treatment included an IDH1 peptide vaccine. Source of these receptors: a man in his thirties or forties with glioma. Both conserved end residues are part of each CDR3. A D gene is named only where the DNA matches it firmly.

j_gene,d_gene,v_gene,CDR3aa
TRBJ2-1,TRBD2,TRBV2,CASMRSGGSYNEQFF
TRBJ1-3,-,TRBV18,CASSPNLAAASGNTIYF
TRBJ1-2,-,TRBV9,CASSVVPGRFPGYTF
TRBJ2-7,-,TRBV19,CASSPNSVNEQYF
TRBJ2-5,-,TRBV10-3,CAISDDGGGETQYF
TRBJ2-1,-,TRBV9,CASSVEGNSYNEQFF
TRBJ1-1,-,TRBV7-8,CASSLGAGLTEAFF
TRBJ2-3,-,TRBV9,CASSERIRKTDTQYF
TRBJ1-1,TRBD1,TRBV9,CASSWDRTLVF
TRBJ2-5,-,TRBV5-4,CASSAGGRETQYF
TRBJ1-1,TRBD1,TRBV7-8,CASSLRTGGSEAFF
TRBJ2-7,-,TRBV2,CASRDRYEQYF
TRBJ1-2,-,TRBV6-5,CASRLRGAHGYTF
TRBJ1-1,-,TRBV6-5,CASSPPWDTEAFF
TRBJ2-3,-,TRBV5-1,CASSPGTFTDTQYF
TRBJ2-1,TRBD2,TRBV5-1,CASSSHGTSGNNEQFF
TRBJ1-1,-,TRBV30,CAWSVLGVGQGDF
TRBJ2-3,TRBD2,TRBV9,CASSAPLAGGRDTQYF
TRBJ1-2,TRBD1,TRBV5-4,CASSLVGQGGGYTF
TRBJ1-5,-,TRBV27,CASSFNTVNQPQHF
TRBJ1-5,TRBD1,TRBV28,CASRGDSFNQPQHF
TRBJ2-3,TRBD2,TRBV9,CASSVAGRATDTQYF
TRBJ1-2,-,TRBV15,CATSGFPGRGYTF
TRBJ1-5,TRBD1,TRBV30,CAWSYGQVDQPQHF
TRBJ2-7,TRBD1,TRBV6-1,CASSGTGWREQYF
TRBJ2-3,-,TRBV19,CASRVRDRTGTQYF
TRBJ2-3,-,TRBV30,CAWSGVGTDTQYF
TRBJ2-3,-,TRBV2,CASSEAPLRGDTQYF
TRBJ1-2,-,TRBV7-9,CASSLETVLGYTF
TRBJ1-6,-,TRBV30,CAWKERYSPLHF
TRBJ2-2,TRBD1,TRBV27,CASSGQGGGELFF
TRBJ2-7,-,TRBV4-2,CASSQEIGAEGGEQYF
TRBJ1-6,-,TRBV7-9,CASSLTAGGTYNSPLHF
TRBJ1-2,-,TRBV25-1,CASSEAAYGYTF
TRBJ1-1,TRBD1,TRBV30,CAWREQGYTEAFF
TRBJ2-6,-,TRBV6-1,CASSERGRVGANVLTF
TRBJ1-2,-,TRBV27,CASSLSRGGSGYTF
TRBJ1-5,-,TRBV1,CTSSRLFRGRDQPQHF
TRBJ1-4,TRBD1,TRBV7-8,CASSPRDRGLANEKLFF
TRBJ1-2,-,TRBV6-5,CASHRDKLYGYTF
TRBJ1-4,TRBD1,TRBV4-1,CASSPGQAPTNEKLFF
TRBJ1-2,TRBD1,TRBV10-3,CAISEPGQGDEYGYTF
TRBJ1-5,-,TRBV15,CATSTEQVYSNQPQHF
TRBJ1-1,-,TRBV7-2,CASSLEWLTEAFF
TRBJ2-3,TRBD1,TRBV6-1,CASRELDRGTDTQYF
TRBJ1-2,-,TRBV7-9,CASSPFRSGYTF
TRBJ1-6,TRBD1,TRBV6-6,CASSYGHRGYSPLHF
TRBJ2-7,TRBD1,TRBV7-9,CASSLEDRGLYEQYF